The T cell receptor beta chain under discussion was sequenced for a study of cytomegalovirus exposure and HLA in healthy donors. Whole-study results and caveats: Analyses of presence/absence relied on an assumption of roughly uniform sequencing depth across donors.

Details on this clone: Its antigen is unknown.

Trimming cost V 4 bases and J 4 bases; bases outside gene matches: 4. The CDR3 has 14 amino acids. Germline V gene lookup returns CDR1 SGHAT and CDR2 FQNNGV. Donors counted as nominally healthy when sampled, yet unrecorded immune exposures were likely. Vbeta (60) and Jbeta (13) primers were used in the PCR. Libraries were prepared by immunoSEQ multiplex PCR; TCRdb keeps only in-frame clonotypes and omits some of them. The sample holds roughly 56,000 clones, around 75% seen once. The J gene is TRBJ2-7, the V gene TRBV11-2; 10 bases align to TRBD1. This clonotype originated in a man aged 45-60 years in good health and CMV-seropositive. Sequenced: PBMCs. Here the CDR3 DNA reads TGTGCCAGCAGCTCCGGGACAGGGGAGTACGAGCAGTACTTC. Encoded protein: CASSSGTGEYEQYF.